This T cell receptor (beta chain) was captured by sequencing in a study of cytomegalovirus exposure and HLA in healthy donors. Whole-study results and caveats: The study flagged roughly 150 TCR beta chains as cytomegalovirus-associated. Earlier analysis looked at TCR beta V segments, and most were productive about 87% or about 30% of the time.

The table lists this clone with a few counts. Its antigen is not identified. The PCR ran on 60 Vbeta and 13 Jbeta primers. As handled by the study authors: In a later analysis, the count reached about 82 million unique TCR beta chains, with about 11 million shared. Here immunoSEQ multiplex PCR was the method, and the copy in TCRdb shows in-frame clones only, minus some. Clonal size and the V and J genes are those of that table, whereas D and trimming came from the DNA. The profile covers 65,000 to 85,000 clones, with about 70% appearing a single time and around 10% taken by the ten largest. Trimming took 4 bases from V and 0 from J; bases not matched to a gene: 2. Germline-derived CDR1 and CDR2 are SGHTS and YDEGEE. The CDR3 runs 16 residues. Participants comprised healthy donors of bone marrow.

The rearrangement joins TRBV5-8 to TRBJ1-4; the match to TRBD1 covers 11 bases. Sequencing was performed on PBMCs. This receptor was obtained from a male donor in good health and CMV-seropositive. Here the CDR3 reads CASSRGQGATNEKLFF. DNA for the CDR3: TGTGCCAGCAGCCGGGGACAGGGGGCAACTAATGAAAAACTGTTTTTT.